Each of the 5 T cell receptor beta chains below was sequenced from the same sample in a study of T cell responses to AZD1222 COVID-19 vaccine listed by TCRdb under 2021. The sample's time point label is to be understood as: baseline before first vaccination. The library was produced with the immunoSEQ multiplex PCR assay. TCRdb obtained this table from immuneACCESS and retained in-frame rearrangements with V and J assigned. These tables miss some clones; where compared with another copy, unresolved V genes account for less than half of the shortfall, and the remainder is unexplained. Present in this sample are 150,000 or so clones, 75% to 90% of which were seen just once. Under 9.5% of the sample is in the top ten clones. This sample comprised peripheral blood, obtained on day 0 of AZD1222 vaccination. The receptors stem from an adult in good health.

The chain employs TRBV9 and TRBJ2-4; maybe TRBD1 (6 bases). The germline V and J ends were trimmed by 0 bases and 7 bases, with 8 bases remaining between them. This CDR3 has 13 amino acids. Germline V lookup: CDR1 SGDLS, CDR2 YYNGEE. The CDR3 region is CASSVEQGNIQYF. The CDR3 DNA is TGTGCCAGCAGCGTAGAGCAGGGGAACATTCAGTACTTC.

The rearrangement links TRBV6-4 to TRBJ1-1, with D possibly TRBD1 on 5 matching bases. The germline CDR1 and CDR2 sequences are MRHNA and SNTAGT. This CDR3 region has 15 residues. The V end was cut by 4 bases, the J end by 3 bases, with 15 bases between. The CDR3 loop reads CASSVEGRGDTEAFF. CDR3 DNA: TGTGCCAGCAGTGTCGAGGGGAGAGGTGACACTGAAGCTTTCTTT.

The CDR3, as DNA: TGTGCCAGTAGTCGCGACCTTGGAAACACCATATATTTT. Translated, it gives CASSRDLGNTIYF. The chain employs TRBV19 and TRBJ1-3; D gene ambiguous. Trimming stripped 5 bases from V and 3 bases from J, with 8 bases between. The CDR3 has 13 amino acids. Per germline, CDR1 LNHDA and CDR2 SQIVND (reference sequence). Based on the CDR3 plus reference TRBV19 and TRBJ1-3, the full variable domain is DGGITQSPKYLFRKEGQNVTLSCEQNLNHDAMYWYRQDPGQGLRLIYYSQIVNDFQKGDIAEGYSVSREKKESFPLTVTSAQKNPTAFYLCASSRDLGNTIYFGEGSWLTVV.

The chain has TRBV7-9 and TRBJ2-1; D is ambiguous. The V and J ends lost 4 bases and 4 bases respectively, with 14 bases between them. Germline V gene data show CDR1 as SEHNR and CDR2 as FQNEAQ (reference sequence). The CDR3 totals 15 residues. This CDR3 is CASSWLRSEYNEQFF. The CDR3 coding sequence is TGTGCCAGCAGCTGGTTGAGGTCGGAATACAATGAGCAGTTCTTC.

This sequence joins TRBV29-1 and TRBJ2-3; D may be TRBD2 (6 bases). Germline V gives CDR1 SQVTM, CDR2 ANQGSEA. V gave up 4 bases and J gave up 0 bases, with 14 bases separating them. This CDR3 has 15 residues. CDR3 sequence: CSVAGLSSSTDTQYF. CDR3 sequence (DNA): TGCAGCGTTGCTGGACTATCGTCTAGCACAGATACGCAGTATTTT.